The 6 T cell receptor beta chains presented below share a single source sample, sequenced in a study of T cells in Graves' hyperthyroidism and ophthalmopathy. RNA transcripts provided the source from which TCR beta CDR3 regions were amplified. The HTBI primer set served for first-round RT-PCR of the TCR CDR3. TCRdb re-analysed the multiplex PCR reads in MiXCR, keeping a single row per CDR3 protein. This table has roughly 560,000 distinct CDR3 sequences, roughly 15% appearing once. Sequencing was done on a sample of blood. The receptor set was obtained from a woman aged 40-49 years with Graves' ophthalmopathy.

The table lists this clonotype with many counts. The chain carries TRBV19 and TRBJ2-4; D could derive from TRBD1 or TRBD2 (5 bases each). This CDR3 is built from 13 residues. V was clipped by 3 bases and J by 11 bases, with 14 bases between them. Germline loops: CDR1 LNHDA, CDR2 SQIVND (reference sequence). The CDR3 sequence: CASSITLGDLQYF. CDR3 in DNA: TGTGCCAGTAGTATCACCCTCGGGGACCTTCAGTACTTC.

This clonotype showed up many times. This sequence joins TRBV6-1 and TRBJ2-5; tentative D call: TRBD2 (6 bases). This CDR3 is built from 16 residues. Germline V lookup: CDR1 MNHNS, CDR2 SASEGT. Deletions cut 8 bases from V and 3 bases from J, with 22 bases between. DNA for the CDR3: TGTGCCAGCCGGCCGAGGGCGGGGCGTAGAGAAGAGACCCAGTACTTC. It encodes CASRPRAGRREETQYF.

This clonotype appeared many times. This chain links TRBV2 with TRBJ2-5; 8 positions agree with TRBD2. The germline gives CDR1 SNHLY, CDR2 FYNNEI. V trimming: 7 bases; J trimming: 0 bases; junction bases outside the gene matches: 4. CDR3 length: 14 amino acids. CDR3 in DNA: TGTGCCAGCATACTAGCGGAGAACCAAGAGACCCAGTACTTC. It specifies CASILAENQETQYF.

This clonotype was recorded at least ten times. The J gene is TRBJ2-2, the V gene TRBV27, with 9 bases identical to TRBD2. V lost 5 bases, J lost 6 bases, and 10 bases stayed unmatched. Germline CDR1 and CDR2: MNHEY and SMNVEV (reference sequence). This CDR3 is built from 16 residues. CDR3 DNA: TGTGCCAGCAGTAGGAGAGTAGCGGGAGTTTCCGGGGAGCTGTTTTTT. Translating gives CASSRRVAGVSGELFF.

This clonotype occurred a few times. V usage is TRBV7-4 and J usage is TRBJ2-2; 13 nucleotides align to TRBD2. Unmatched junction bases numbered 12, after V lost 3 bases and J lost 2 bases. Germline CDR1 SGHVT, CDR2 SQSDAQ. The CDR3 is 20 amino acids. The CDR3 coding sequence is TGTGCCAGCAGCTTTCTCCTAGGACTAGCGGGAGTCTCAAACACCGGGGAGCTGTTTTTT. Translation: CASSFLLGLAGVSNTGELFF. Together with reference TRBV7-4 and TRBJ2-2, the CDR3 gives the full variable domain: GAGVSQSPRYKVAKRGRDVALRCDSISGHVTLYWYRQTLGQGSEVLTYSQSDAQRDKSGRPSGRFSAERPERSVSTLKIQRTEQGDSAVYLCASSFLLGLAGVSNTGELFFGEGSRLTVL.

There are many counts of this clonotype. The chain recombines TRBV6-2 or TRBV6-3 with TRBJ2-7, with D possibly TRBD2 on 5 matching bases. The CDR3 is 12 residues long. V lost 8 bases to trimming and J lost 2 bases, with 10 bases between them. Germline lookup yields CDR1 MNHEY and CDR2 SVGEGT. The CDR3 is CASQDGTYEQYF. The DNA for the CDR3 is TGTGCCAGCCAGGACGGGACCTACGAGCAGTACTTC.